The T cell receptor beta chain under discussion was sequenced for a study of blood T cell repertoires in COVID-19. Background on the study: Specimens from acute and convalescent COVID-19 originated in the United States, Italy and Spain. Sources were T cells, B-cell-depleted T cells, or PBMCs; the material itself was cDNA or gDNA.

Individuals aged about 18 to 90 years were recruited from 24 US areas. Original data processing: Quantification of nucleated cells was approximated via reference gene primer amplification. TCRdb keeps only in-frame clones here, not all; method: immunoSEQ multiplex PCR. V and J calls plus clone size are reproduced from that table; the DNA served to infer D and trimming. Altogether a few hundred thousand clones are present, roughly nine tenths being singletons, with the ten largest covering about 1.2%. V shed 6 bases and J 5 bases; nucleotides not matched to a gene: 5. Germline V gene sequence: CDR1 MNHEY, CDR2 SMNVEV (reference sequence). The CDR3 totals 16 residues.

This chain uses TRBV27 with TRBJ1-6, with 12 nucleotides matching TRBD1. Sequenced sample: PBMCs or T cells enriched from blood (not recorded which). This TCR was sampled from a human donor in a cohort exposed to, infected with or recovered from COVID-19 (not recorded which). The donor label of this sample is uncertain. The CDR3 reads CASSRDRGLHNSPLHF. The CDR3 nucleotides are TGTGCCAGCAGCCGGGACAGGGGGCTGCATAATTCACCCCTCCACTTT.